One T cell receptor (beta chain) is described in this entry. The antigen it binds to is not known. One base away there is no much larger clone; base qualities are not given. The immunoSEQ Assay, a bias-controlled multiplex PCR, was used to amplify TCRbeta CDR3 regions from genomic DNA. Per the source publication's procedure: The number of nucleated cells in each sample was estimated from the amplification of reference gene primers within the assay. To quantify the absolute abundance of each unique TCRbeta CDR3 rearrangement, sequence reads were collapsed and filtered. For each sample, productive Simpson clonality was calculated as the square root of Simpson's diversity index across productive rearrangements. What TCRdb holds here is the immuneACCESS table cut down to in-frame rearrangements. Part of the clones is not present; checked against another copy, under half of the missing clones reflect an unresolved V gene, and the others are unexplained. Clone size and V and J calls were adopted from that table, with D and trimming inferred from the DNA. This sample comprises about 140,000 clones, approximately 80% of them detected only once. The top ten clonotypes cover 1.5% to 2% of the sample.

CDR1 LGHDT and CDR2 YNNKEL were looked up in the germline V gene (reference sequence). The CDR3 has 17 amino acids, counting the end cysteine and phenylalanine. CDR3 DNA only is kept here, 51 bases in frame from base 1. V lost 1 base and J lost 4 bases; the stretch between them is 17 bases long. This specimen belongs to a study of blood T cell repertoires in COVID-19 (dated by TCRdb to 2018 to 2020). Some background on the complete study: Samples covering the acute and convalescent phases of COVID-19 were provided by collaborators in the United States, Italy and Spain. The prospective study material was composed of cDNA or gDNA derived from T cells, B-cell-depleted T cells, or PBMCs. The samples were drawn from two sources: the first 160 participants of the ongoing ImmuneRACE study, and 1,254 subjects contributed by 6 global collaborators. HLA class I and class II types, where available, came from metadata supplied by the sample provider rather than from assay-based typing. A de-identified subject ID, COVID-19 status, age in years and sex were almost always included in the sample metadata. The repertoires were released in a freely available public database meant as a resource for research on the immune response to SARS-CoV-2. Deeply sampled blood TCRbeta repertoires from subjects exposed to, actively infected with, or recovered from COVID-19 were included in the dataset. What the research found in general, with its limitations: How much clinical and demographic metadata was included differed by source and by participant, and the metadata was provided uncurated.

Collaborating institutions collected whole blood in K2EDTA tubes following their own protocols. For TCRbeta analysis, collaborators shipped samples as frozen whole blood, isolated PBMCs, or DNA extracted from either of those sample types. This chain is built from TRBV3-1 (or the pseudogene TRBV3-2) and TRBJ1-5, with no D gene named confidently. This TCR came from a human donor in a cohort sampled during active COVID-19. Sequences were obtained from peripheral blood. The sequence in DNA is TGTGCCAGCAGCCAAGTCCCTCCCTGGGAGGTTAATCAGCCCCAGCATTTT. Translated, it reads CASSQVPPWEVNQPQHF.